This TCR beta chain was captured in a study of blood T cell repertoires in COVID-19. Looking at the study overall: Collection of acute and convalescent COVID-19 samples took place in the United States, Italy and Spain. The analysed material was cDNA or gDNA that came from T cells, B-cell-depleted T cells, or PBMCs.

In the authors' workflow: Nucleated cell number was recorded as an estimate derived from reference gene primer amplification. TCRdb keeps only in-frame clones here, not all; method: immunoSEQ multiplex PCR. D and trimming were read from the DNA, whereas the V and J calls and clone size are those reported in that table. The table shows about 200,000 clones, with 88% occurring only once. This CDR3 region has 17 residues. The J segment lost 0 bases and the V segment lost 1 base, leaving 5 bases of the junction unmatched. Germline-derived CDR1 and CDR2 are SGHTA and FQGNSA. This sequence was found in a human donor in a cohort sampled during active COVID-19. J is TRBJ2-2 and V is TRBV7-2, with 7 bases aligning to TRBD2. Sequences were obtained from peripheral blood. The CDR3 reads CASSLVGGGANTGELFF. In nucleotides, the CDR3 is TGTGCCAGCAGCTTAGTAGGTGGGGGGGCGAACACCGGGGAGCTGTTTTTT.